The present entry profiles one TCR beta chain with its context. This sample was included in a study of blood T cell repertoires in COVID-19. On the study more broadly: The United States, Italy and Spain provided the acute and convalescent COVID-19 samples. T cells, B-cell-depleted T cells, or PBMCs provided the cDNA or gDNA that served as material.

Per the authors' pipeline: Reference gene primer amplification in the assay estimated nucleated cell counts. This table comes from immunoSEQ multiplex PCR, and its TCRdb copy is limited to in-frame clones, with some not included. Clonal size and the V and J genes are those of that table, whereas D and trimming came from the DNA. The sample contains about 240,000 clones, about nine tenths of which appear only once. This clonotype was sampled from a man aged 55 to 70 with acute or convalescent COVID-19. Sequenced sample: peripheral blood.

In DNA, the CDR3 is TGTGCCAGCAGCTTAGCCCTGGGGGACACCAGGCCCTCTGGCAATCAGCCCCAGCATTTT. Encoded protein: CASSLALGDTRPSGNQPQHF. The J gene is TRBJ1-5, the V gene TRBV7-2; D is possibly TRBD1 (6 bases). V shed 0 bases and J shed 2 bases, with 23 bases lying between them. The CDR3 sequence is 20 residues long. Germline lookup yields CDR1 SGHTA and CDR2 FQGNSA.